A single sample is the source of the 2 T cell receptor beta chains below, sequenced in a study of identical twins. Using its own MiXCR run on the 5' RACE reads, TCRdb lists one record per CDR3 protein. The sample lists about 900,000 distinct CDR3 sequences; 10% to 15% were seen once. This sample also appeared in a second study, on yellow fever vaccine responses in identical twins.

Sequencing was performed on PBMCs. These receptor sequences come from a woman aged 18 to 35 in good health.

This clonotype was found a few times. The chain links TRBV28 to TRBJ2-5, with 8 nucleotides matching TRBD1. The J segment lost 5 bases and the V segment lost 1 base, leaving 6 bases of the junction unmatched. Germline-derived CDR1 and CDR2 are MDHEN and SYDVKM. The CDR3 has 15 amino acids. The CDR3 DNA reads TGTGCCAGCAGTTTATTGACAGGGGAAACCGAGACCCAGTACTTC. Its protein product is CASSLLTGETETQYF.

Ten or more counts support this clonotype. V usage is TRBV25-1 and J usage is TRBJ1-5; no clear D gene. This CDR3 is built from 15 residues. Trimming stripped 5 bases from V and 0 bases from J, with 11 bases between. Germline CDR1 MGHDK, CDR2 SYGVNS. The CDR3 reads CASSTDTNSNQPQHF. CDR3 bases: TGTGCCAGCAGTACTGACACGAATAGCAATCAGCCCCAGCATTTT.